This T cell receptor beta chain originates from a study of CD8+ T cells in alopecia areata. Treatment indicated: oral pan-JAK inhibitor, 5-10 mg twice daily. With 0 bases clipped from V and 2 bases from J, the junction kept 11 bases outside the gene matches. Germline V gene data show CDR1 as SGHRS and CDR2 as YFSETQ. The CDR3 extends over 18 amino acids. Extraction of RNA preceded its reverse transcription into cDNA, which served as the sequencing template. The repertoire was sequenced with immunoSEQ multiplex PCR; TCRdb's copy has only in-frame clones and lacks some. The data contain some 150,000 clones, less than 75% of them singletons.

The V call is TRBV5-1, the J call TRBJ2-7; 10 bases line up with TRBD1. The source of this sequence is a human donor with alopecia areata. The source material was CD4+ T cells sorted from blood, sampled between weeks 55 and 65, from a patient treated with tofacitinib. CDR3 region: CASSLVIGGGTGAYEQYF. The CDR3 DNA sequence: TGCGCCAGCAGCTTGGTTATTGGAGGGGGGACAGGGGCCTACGAGCAGTACTTC.